The 32 T cell receptor beta chains reported below all come from one sample, sequenced in a study of tumor and adjacent non-tumor tissue in lung cancer. The template was RNA from unsorted bulk tissue. TCRbeta libraries were built with three rounds of nested PCR, modified from ARM-PCR. From the multiplex PCR reads, TCRdb called clonotypes with MiXCR, one entry per CDR3 protein. Found here are 60,000 to 90,000 distinct CDR3 sequences, under 80% of them singletons; the top ten hold approximately 12%. What was sequenced was lung tumor tissue. Receptor source: a woman aged 50 to 60 with non-small cell lung cancer.

Concerning this clonotype: A read error may explain this, as a much larger clone is one base away. The J gene is TRBJ2-3, the V gene TRBV7-9; no definite D call. The CDR3 length is 15 residues. Germline CDR1 is SEHNR and CDR2 is FQNEAQ (reference sequence). As DNA, the CDR3 is TGTGCCAGCAGCTTAGCGGCCACCCCCACAGATACGGAGTATTTT. Translation: CASSLAATPTDTEYF. Full variable domain (missing parts from reference TRBV7-9 and TRBJ2-3): DTGVSQNPRHKITKRGQNVTFRCDPISEHNRLYWYRQTLGQGPEFLTYFQNEAQLEKSRLLSDRFSAERPKGSFSTLEIQRTEQGDSAMYLCASSLAATPTDTEYFGPGTRLTVL.

Note on this clonotype: Its ends do not fully match the called genes, so a read error is possible. The chain is built from TRBV10-1 and TRBJ2-1; 10 bases are a match to TRBD2. The length of the CDR3 is 15 residues. Germline CDR1 and CDR2: WNHNN and SYGVQD (reference sequence). CDR3 bases: TGCCCCAGCAGCACACTAGCGGGAATGGGGAATGAGCAGTTCTTC. Protein: CPSSTLAGMGNEQFF.

This clonotype came up a few times. A much larger clone sits a single nucleotide away, making a read error possible. V usage is TRBV5-4 and J usage is TRBJ1-2; 8 bases fit TRBD1. The CDR3 spans 16 residues. Germline V gene sequence: CDR1 SGHNT, CDR2 YYREEE (reference sequence). The CDR3 nucleotides are TGTGCCAGGAGCTTGTTACGACAGGGGAGGACTTATGGCTACACCTTC. Encoded protein: CARSLLRQGRTYGYTF.

The V call is TRBV11-3, the J call TRBJ2-5; D is undetermined. Trimming shortened V by 6 bases and J by 3 bases, and 11 bases separated the two germline ends. The CDR3 runs 13 residues. Germline CDR1 is SGHNT and CDR2 is YENEEA. DNA of the CDR3: TGTGCCAGCAGGTTTGGTGTGGAAGAGACCCAGTACTTC. This translates into CASRFGVEETQYF.

About this clonotype itself: One base away lies a much larger clone, so this may be a sequencing read error. This is likely a read error, given that the CDR3 carries no conserved phenylalanine or tryptophan at its end. CDR3: CASSYEGRATTNEKLFI. DNA of the CDR3: TGCGCCAGCAGCTATGAGGGGAGGGCAACAACTAATGAAAAACTGTTTATT. V gene TRBV5-1 combines with J gene TRBJ1-4, with TRBD1 as a possible D gene (5 bases). V was cut by 3 bases and J by 0 bases, with 15 bases left in between. This CDR3 is 17 amino acids long. Looked up from germline, CDR1 is SGHRS and CDR2 is YFSETQ.

A word on this clonotype: A much larger clonotype is one base distant, so this may be a read error. This chain uses TRBV20-1 with TRBJ2-7; D remains ambiguous. Germline loops: CDR1 DFQATT, CDR2 SNEGSKA (reference sequence). The CDR3 consists of 11 residues. DNA for the CDR3: TGCAGTGTTAGAGACGATTACGAGCAGTACTTC. It encodes CSVRDDYEQYF.

Comments on this clonotype: Its ends do not fully match the called genes, so a read error is possible. The chain carries TRBV4-2 and TRBJ2-1, with D perhaps assigned TRBD1 or TRBD2 (6 bases each). The better agreement between TRBJ2-7 and the DNA end casts doubt on the J call. Per the germline V gene, CDR1 is LGHNA and CDR2 is YNFKEQ. This CDR3 is 17 amino acids long. As DNA, the CDR3 is TGTGCCAGTAGCCAAGAGGGGGGTGGCGAGCCCTACAATGAGCAGTACTTC. It yields the protein CASSQEGGGEPYNEQYF.

A word on this clonotype: A read error may produce the germline difference seen at one junction end. The CDR3 protein is CAISWDSGREQYF. The CDR3 coding sequence is TGTGCCATCAGTTGGGACAGCGGACGCGAGCAGTATTTC. The rearrangement links TRBV28 to TRBJ2-7; 7 nucleotides line up with TRBD1. CDR3 length: 13 residues. Germline V CDR1 and CDR2: MDHEN, SYDVKM.

Concerning this clonotype: This may come from a read error, since a much larger clone is one base off. The chain uses TRBV6-6 and TRBJ2-7; maybe TRBD1 (5 bases). Trimming pared 4 bases from V and 4 bases from J, leaving 14 bases between. The CDR3 length is 14 residues. Germline V gene data show CDR1 as MNHNY and CDR2 as SVGAGI (reference sequence). The chain's CDR3 is CASSWAHGAYEQYF. The CDR3 nucleotides read TGTGCCAGCAGTTGGGCGCATGGGGCTTACGAGCAGTACTTC.

As for this clonotype: Germline is not matched at one junction end, which may reflect a read error. The rearrangement uses TRBV5-5 and TRBJ2-3; no firm D call. The CDR3 has 14 residues. Germline loops: CDR1 SGHKS, CDR2 YYEKEE (reference sequence). The CDR3 DNA follows: TGTGCCAGCGAGGTCCGGGTAGCTGGAGATATGCAGTATTTT. Amino acid sequence: CASEVRVAGDMQYF.

Notes on this clonotype: At one end the junction does not follow the germline gene, possibly because of a read error. The V and J genes are TRBV12-3 or TRBV12-4 and TRBJ2-7, with no clear D. The CDR3 runs 15 residues. The CDR3 DNA follows: TGTACCAGCAATTTAGGTCCCCTGACGGGCTACGAGCAGTACTTC. It yields the protein CTSNLGPLTGYEQYF.

At least ten counts were recorded for this clonotype. This sequence joins TRBV29-1 and TRBJ1-4, with no clear D. The germline V and J ends were trimmed by 6 bases and 6 bases, with 8 bases remaining between them. Germline assignment: CDR1 SQVTM and CDR2 ANQGSEA. This CDR3 is 11 amino acids long. The CDR3 DNA reads as TGCAGCGTCGATGAGTATGAAAAACTGTTTTTT. Translating gives CSVDEYEKLFF.

As concerns this clonotype: This may stem from a read error, because a much larger clone lies one nucleotide away. This rearrangement joins TRBV6-2 or TRBV6-3 to TRBJ2-1; possible D gene TRBD1, 5 bases. The germline gives CDR1 MNHEY, CDR2 SVGEGT. This CDR3 region has 13 residues. CDR3 bases: TGTACCAGCAGAGGTCGCACAGGCGATGAGCAGTTCTTC. Its translation: CTSRGRTGDEQFF.

Details on this clonotype: The conserved closing phenylalanine or tryptophan is absent in this CDR3, likely reflecting a read error. CDR3 residues: CARSLSGGRSPLHS. In nucleotides, the CDR3 is TGTGCCAGGAGTTTATCAGGGGGCAGATCACCCCTCCACTCT. V usage is TRBV12-3 or TRBV12-4 and J usage is TRBJ1-6, with TRBD1 matching over 8 bases. The CDR3 is made up of 14 amino acids.

The chain carries TRBV12-1 and TRBJ2-1; the table gives TRBD2 as D, unverified against the DNA. TRBV12-1 is listed as a pseudogene. The CDR3 totals 18 residues. CDR3 protein: CASSFVPYGTSGRGEQFF. DNA for the CDR3: TGTGCCAGCAGCTTTGTACCTTACGGGACTAGCGGGAGGGGTGAGCAGTTCTTC.

In regard to this clonotype: Given the absence of the conserved phenylalanine or tryptophan at the CDR3 end, a read error is likely. This rearrangement joins TRBV5-1 to TRBJ1-2, with D possibly matching TRBD1 (5 bases). CDR3 length equals 15 residues. Germline CDR1 and CDR2: SGHRS and YFSETQ. The CDR3 is CASSLSGQPNYSYTL. In nucleotides, the CDR3 is TGCGCCAGCAGCCTTTCGGGGCAGCCTAACTATAGCTACACCCTC.

On this clonotype itself: One junction end disagrees with the germline gene, perhaps due to a read error. The J gene is TRBJ1-5, the V gene TRBV6-5, with D tentatively TRBD1 (6 bases). This CDR3 is 13 amino acids long. From germline, CDR1 is MNHEY and CDR2 SVGAGI. CDR3: CVSRQQGSHPQHF. In DNA form, the CDR3 reads TGTGTCAGCAGACAACAGGGTTCTCATCCCCAGCATTTT.

V is TRBV5-1 and J is TRBJ2-3; D is undetermined. V was pared by 2 bases and J by 1 base, with 17 bases between. Germline V CDR1 and CDR2: SGHRS, YFSETQ. The CDR3 runs to 17 residues. The DNA of the CDR3 is TGCGCCAGCAGCTTAAGTCTGGGCGGAAGGGGCACAGATACGCAGTATTTT. Encoded protein: CASSLSLGGRGTDTQYF.

This chain connects TRBV15 to TRBJ1-5; the match to TRBD1 covers 7 bases. V gave up 0 bases and J gave up 1 base; unmatched junction bases: 6. Germline loops: CDR1 LNHNV, CDR2 YYDKDF (reference sequence). The CDR3 length is 17 residues. DNA for the CDR3: TGTGCCACCAGCAGAGATTACGAGGGGGCGAGCAATCAGCCCCAGCATTTT. It yields the protein CATSRDYEGASNQPQHF.

Of note for this clonotype: With a much larger clone just one base away, this may be a read error. The DNA is omitted, as the CDR3 cannot be located on it reliably, and the CDR3 follows TCRdb's listing. The rearrangement links TRBV20-1 to TRBJ1-2; TRBD1 was called by the table and not checked on the DNA. CDR1 and CDR2 from the germline V gene are DFQATT and SNEGSKA (reference sequence). The CDR3 length is 13 residues, termini included. The CDR3 loop reads CSAVDSTNYGCTF.

The table lists this clonotype with a few counts. Compared with germline, one end of the junction differs, possibly owing to a read error. DNA for the CDR3: TGTGCCAGCAGCTTGGAGGACCTTGGCAGTCAGCCCCAGCTTTTT. This gives the protein CASSLEDLGSQPQLF. The chain recombines TRBV11-2 with TRBJ1-5, with D uncertain. Germline values: CDR1 SGHAT, CDR2 FQNNGV. The CDR3 extends over 15 amino acids.

Note on this clonotype: One end of the junction does not line up with germline, which may come from a read error. The chain joins TRBV6-2 or TRBV6-3 to TRBJ2-1, with 9 bases lining up with TRBD1. CDR1 and CDR2 from the germline V gene are MNHEY and SVGEGT. The CDR3 spans 16 residues. The CDR3 nucleotides are TGTACCAGCAGTTCCTTCGGCGGGACAGGGTTTAGTGAGCAGTTCTTC. Protein product: CTSSSFGGTGFSEQFF.

This clonotype has only a few counts. This may be a read error: a much more frequent sequence differs by one nucleotide. The CDR3 DNA is TGTGCCGCCAGTGCGGCTAGCGGGACGGGAAACCAAGAGACCCAGTACTTC. Translation: CAASAASGTGNQETQYF. The chain combines TRBV24-1 with TRBJ2-5; 9 bases align to TRBD2. This CDR3 spans 17 amino acids. CDR1 KGHDR and CDR2 SFDVKD come from the germline V gene.

By sample share, this clonotype is medium-sized. The rearrangement uses TRBV11-1 and TRBJ2-7, with 7 bases lining up with TRBD2. V lost 3 bases to trimming and J lost 2 bases; unmatched junction nucleotides: 7. Germline CDR1 SGHAT, CDR2 FQDESV (reference sequence). This CDR3 region has 15 residues. The CDR3 loop reads CASSLSPGLTYEQYF. The CDR3 DNA reads TGTGCCAGCAGCTTGAGTCCGGGACTAACCTACGAGCAGTACTTC.

Many counts were recorded for this clonotype. The rearrangement joins TRBV11-2 to TRBJ1-4; no firm D call. The V gene lost 5 bases and the J gene lost 5 bases, with 18 bases spanning the gap. The CDR3 is 16 amino acids. The germline CDR1 and CDR2 sequences are SGHAT and FQNNGV. The CDR3 sequence: CASSMTPGGTNEKLFF. CDR3 coding DNA: TGTGCCAGCAGCATGACTCCAGGAGGAACAAATGAAAAACTGTTTTTT.

This rearrangement joins TRBV6-1 to TRBJ2-1; no reliable D call. Germline V gives CDR1 MNHNS, CDR2 SASEGT. The CDR3 covers 12 residues. With 3 bases removed from V and 10 bases from J, the gap between germline ends came to 10 bases. Here the CDR3 reads CASSEQTQEQFF. CDR3 in DNA: TGTGCCAGCAGTGAGCAGACCCAGGAGCAGTTCTTC.

This clonotype showed up many times. V is TRBV20-1 and J is TRBJ1-2; TRBD1 is a possible D gene (5 bases). The germline V and J ends were trimmed by 0 bases and 2 bases, with 13 bases remaining between them. CDR1 and CDR2 (germline): DFQATT, SNEGSKA (reference sequence). CDR3 length equals 15 residues. CDR3 in amino acids: CSAREPGTPNYGYTF. The CDR3 region has the DNA TGCAGTGCTAGAGAACCGGGGACCCCCAACTATGGCTACACCTTC.

To note about this clonotype: The junction departs from germline at one end; a sequencing error may be responsible. The gene calls are TRBV28 and TRBJ2-3; D remains ambiguous. Looked up from germline, CDR1 is MDHEN and CDR2 is SYDVKM. The CDR3 length is 15 residues. The CDR3 loop reads CASSLPSSLTDTKYF. The CDR3 DNA is TGTGCCAGCAGTTTACCATCCTCGCTCACAGATACGAAGTATTTT.

The chain combines TRBV20-1 with TRBJ2-2, with a possible D match to TRBD2 (5 bases). V lost 1 base and J 7 bases, leaving 16 bases between the germline ends. Germline values: CDR1 DFQATT, CDR2 SNEGSKA (reference sequence). This CDR3 has 15 residues. CDR3 DNA sequence: TGCAGTGCTAGAGGGAGCTGGCGGGCACACGGGGAGCTGTTTTTT. This gives the protein CSARGSWRAHGELFF.

Worth noting for this clonotype: Since the CDR3 does not end with the conserved phenylalanine or tryptophan, this likely comes from a read error. The rearrangement links TRBV4-1 to TRBJ1-2; the D gene is possibly TRBD1 (5 bases). This CDR3 is built from 16 residues. Germline V lookup: CDR1 MGHRA, CDR2 YSYEKL. V lost 2 bases, J lost 4 bases, and 17 bases lay in between. The DNA of the CDR3 is TGCGCCAGCAGCCAACAGACCGCAGGGCACATCTATGGCTACACCATC. It codes for CASSQQTAGHIYGYTI.

The table lists this clonotype with many counts. The chain joins TRBV20-1 to TRBJ1-1, with 8 bases fitting TRBD1. Germline CDR1 is DFQATT and CDR2 is SNEGSKA (reference sequence). J was trimmed by 3 bases and V by 6 bases; bases with no gene match: 6. CDR3 length equals 13 residues. The DNA for the CDR3 is TGCAGTGCCAATCAGGGGGCTCACACTGAAGCTTTCTTT. Its protein product is CSANQGAHTEAFF.

V gene TRBV6-2 or TRBV6-3 combines with J gene TRBJ2-2, with TRBD1 matching 8 bases. The CDR3 is 15 amino acids. The V gene end was trimmed by 9 bases and the J gene end by 1 base; junction bases not matched to a gene: 7. Germline assignment: CDR1 MNHEY and CDR2 SVGEGT. CDR3 protein: CASGHGQGNTGELFF. The DNA for the CDR3 is TGTGCCAGTGGTCACGGACAGGGGAACACCGGGGAGCTGTTTTTT.